Shown below are 30 T cell receptor beta chains from a single sample sequenced in a study of human T cells and chemical hapten exposure. Specified time point: patch test 3, about 24 weeks after DPC sensitization. The treatment: therapeutic diphenylcyclopropenone sensitization with weekly scalp DPC. MiXCR was run by TCRdb on the RACE reads, yielding one entry per CDR3 protein. Of 70,000 to 90,000 distinct CDR3 sequences listed, 11% were seen once; the top ten hold approximately 3.7%. This specimen was whole blood, taken in connection with sensitization to the hapten diphenylcyclopropenone (DPC). All receptors come from a woman in her fifties or sixties with alopecia areata. Some clones in this sample may be carry-over from other donors' samples.

This clonotype was seen more than once but under ten times. This chain joins TRBV4-1 and TRBJ1-2, with TRBD1 as a possible D gene (5 bases). Germline CDR1 reads MGHRA; CDR2 reads YSYEKL. The CDR3 is 16 residues long. V shed 0 bases and J shed 4 bases, with 15 bases lying between them. CDR3 bases: TGCGCCAGCAGCCAAGATAAAACCGGGGCTTTCTATGGCTACACCTTC. It is translated as CASSQDKTGAFYGYTF.

The V and J genes are TRBV6-2 or TRBV6-3 and TRBJ2-5; a weak D match, TRBD2 (9 bases). Germline CDR1 reads MNHEY; CDR2 reads SVGEGT. The germline V and J ends were trimmed by 2 bases and 4 bases, with 23 bases remaining between them. This CDR3 has 18 residues. The CDR3 coding sequence is TGTGCCAGCAGTTACCTGACACAGGGGGTTAGCGGGAGAGAGACCCAGTACTTC. It yields the protein CASSYLTQGVSGRETQYF.

This clonotype was detected many times. V is TRBV27 and J is TRBJ1-1; 8 bases fit TRBD1. This CDR3 has 16 amino acids. Losses at the gene ends were 4 bases for V and 5 bases for J; bases not matched to a gene: 12. Germline values: CDR1 MNHEY, CDR2 SMNVEV (reference sequence). This CDR3 is CASSSLRRGRWTEAFF. The CDR3 region has the DNA TGTGCCAGCAGTTCACTCCGCAGGGGGCGGTGGACTGAAGCTTTCTTT.

The chain uses TRBV27 and TRBJ2-7; 7 bases align to TRBD1. This CDR3 spans 15 amino acids. The ends lost 3 bases at V and 3 bases at J; junction bases unmatched: 8. From germline, CDR1 is MNHEY and CDR2 SMNVEV (reference sequence). CDR3 amino acids: CASSLVQGEDYEQYF. The CDR3, as DNA: TGTGCCAGCAGTTTGGTGCAGGGGGAAGACTACGAGCAGTACTTC.

This clonotype was seen a handful of times. The V and J genes are TRBV5-1 and TRBJ2-2; D is uncertain. Trimming pared 5 bases from V and 0 bases from J, leaving 8 bases between. The CDR3 runs 14 residues. Per the germline V gene, CDR1 is SGHRS and CDR2 is YFSETQ. CDR3 nucleotides: TGCGCCAGCAGGGTCCGGACGAACACCGGGGAGCTGTTTTTT. Protein: CASRVRTNTGELFF.

Note on this clonotype: Mismatch with germline at one junction end may stem from a read error. The rearrangement uses TRBV18 and TRBJ2-3; maybe TRBD2 (6 bases). The CDR3 spans 15 residues. CDR1 is KGHSH, CDR2 LQKENI, per germline. CDR3 nucleotide sequence: TGTGCCAACTCACCACCGGGACTTTTCAGGGATACGCAGTATTTT. It is translated as CANSPPGLFRDTQYF.

CDR3 amino acids: CASSQGIGEKLFF. The CDR3, as DNA: TGTGCCAGCTCACAGGGGATCGGCGAAAAACTGTTTTTT. The J gene is TRBJ1-4, the V gene TRBV18; maybe TRBD1 (5 bases). CDR1 and CDR2 from the germline V gene are KGHSH and LQKENI. The CDR3 loop spans 13 amino acids. V was cut by 4 bases and J by 8 bases, with 11 bases left in between.

This clonotype was counted at least ten times. The chain links TRBV6-5 to TRBJ2-1; the match to TRBD2 covers 16 bases. The CDR3 consists of 20 residues. The V gene's germline CDR1 is MNHEY and CDR2 SVGAGI. J gave up 8 bases and V 5 bases, and 18 bases lay outside the gene matches. CDR3 region: CASSRPGTSGRAPLSDEQFF. In nucleotides, the CDR3 is TGTGCCAGCAGTCGTCCCGGGACTAGCGGGAGGGCCCCCCTCTCAGATGAGCAGTTCTTC.

This clonotype was recorded many times. This chain connects TRBV28 to TRBJ2-5; no firm D call. V lost 6 bases and J 1 base, leaving 9 bases between the germline ends. CDR1 is MDHEN, CDR2 SYDVKM, per germline. The CDR3 covers 13 residues. The CDR3: CASSFIGQETQYF. Here the CDR3 DNA reads TGTGCCAGCAGCTTCATAGGCCAAGAGACCCAGTACTTC. Full variable domain (missing parts from reference TRBV28 and TRBJ2-5): DVKVTQSSRYLVKRTGEKVFLECVQDMDHENMFWYRQDPGLGLRLIYFSYDVKMKEKGDIPEGYSVSREKKERFSLILESASTNQTSMYLCASSFIGQETQYFGPGTRLLVL.

This clonotype was seen ten or more times. V usage is TRBV20-1 and J usage is TRBJ2-1, with 7 bases identical to TRBD2. With V trimmed by 5 bases and J by 10 bases, 17 bases remained unmatched. CDR1 and CDR2 (germline): DFQATT, SNEGSKA (reference sequence). The CDR3 contains 15 residues. DNA of the CDR3: TGCAGTGCTTGCTCTGCCAGCGGGATCGTACGGGAGCAGTTCTTC. Residues: CSACSASGIVREQFF.

This clonotype was seen a few times. The chain recombines TRBV20-1 with TRBJ2-5; TRBD2 aligns across 11 bases. The CDR3 length is 12 residues. Looked up from germline, CDR1 is DFQATT and CDR2 is SNEGSKA (reference sequence). After removal of 4 bases from V and 5 bases from J, the junction contained 0 bases not matched to a gene. The CDR3 coding sequence is TGCAGTGCTACTAGCGGGAGGGAGACCCAGTACTTC. Translating it yields CSATSGRETQYF.

This clonotype has only a few counts. The genes are TRBV11-2 and TRBJ2-4; D is possibly TRBD2 (6 bases). CDR1 is SGHAT and CDR2 is FQNNGV in the germline V gene. This CDR3 region has 14 residues. V was cut by 0 bases and J by 7 bases, with 10 bases left in between. As DNA, the CDR3 is TGTGCCAGCAGCTTAGAAGGAGGGAGTAACATTCAGTACTTC. It encodes CASSLEGGSNIQYF.

V is TRBV29-1 and J is TRBJ1-2; 7 bases are a match to TRBD1. The V and J ends lost 4 bases and 4 bases, in that order; junction bases with no gene match: 12. Germline V lookup: CDR1 SQVTM, CDR2 ANQGSEA. CDR3 length equals 15 residues. CDR3 bases: TGCAGCGTTGGCGGCCAGGGGGGCGAGATCTATGGCTACACCTTC. This encodes CSVGGQGGEIYGYTF.

This clonotype was picked up many times. This chain connects TRBV20-1 to TRBJ2-3; 9 bases agree with TRBD1. Germline V gene sequence: CDR1 DFQATT, CDR2 SNEGSKA (reference sequence). After removal of 5 bases from V and 5 bases from J, the junction contained 8 bases not matched to a gene. The CDR3 length is 14 residues. Written as DNA, the CDR3 is TGCAGTGCTCCACGGACAGGGGACAGAGATACGCAGTATTTT. Translating gives CSAPRTGDRDTQYF.

The gene calls are TRBV11-2 and TRBJ2-5; 9 bases are shared with TRBD1. The CDR3 covers 16 residues. V dropped 4 bases and J dropped 5; count of bases not matched to a gene: 11. In germline, CDR1 is SGHAT, CDR2 FQNNGV. The CDR3 here is CASSSSTTGGGETQYF. The DNA of the CDR3 is TGTGCCAGCAGCTCCTCGACGACAGGGGGAGGGGAGACCCAGTACTTC.

This clonotype was seen many times. This chain connects TRBV11-3 to TRBJ2-5, with TRBD1 identical over 8 bases. V lost 4 bases, J lost 4 bases, and 8 bases stayed unmatched. The CDR3 is 15 amino acids. Germline lookup yields CDR1 SGHNT and CDR2 YENEEA. CDR3 in amino acids: CASSSTGGPRETQYF. CDR3 DNA sequence: TGTGCCAGCAGCTCCACAGGGGGACCCCGAGAGACCCAGTACTTC.

The CDR3 spells CASSLGASGSRETQYF. CDR3 nucleotides: TGTGCCAGCAGCTTAGGGGCTAGCGGGAGCCGGGAGACCCAGTACTTC. This rearrangement joins TRBV11-2 to TRBJ2-5; TRBD2 agrees at 10 bases. The V gene end was trimmed by 1 base and the J gene end by 5 bases; junction bases not matched to a gene: 7. The CDR3 extends over 16 amino acids. The germline gives CDR1 SGHAT, CDR2 FQNNGV.

The chain uses TRBV9 and TRBJ2-4; D unresolved. Trimming removed 0 bases at V and 4 bases at J, with 2 bases between. From germline, CDR1 is SGDLS and CDR2 YYNGEE. The CDR3 runs to 12 residues. The CDR3 sequence is CASSVEKNIQYF. CDR3 in DNA: TGTGCCAGCAGCGTAGAAAAAAACATTCAGTACTTC.

The V gene is TRBV6-6, the J gene TRBJ2-2; 8 bases align to TRBD2. The CDR3 spans 17 residues. Germline-derived CDR1 and CDR2 are MNHNY and SVGAGI (reference sequence). The V gene end was trimmed by 2 bases and the J gene end by 4 bases; junction bases not matched to a gene: 9. The CDR3 is CASSYGGHGRATGELFF. The DNA of the CDR3 is TGTGCCAGCAGTTACGGTGGGCACGGGAGGGCCACCGGGGAGCTGTTTTTT.

This clonotype was recorded at least ten times. The chain employs TRBV18 and TRBJ2-7, with D possibly matching TRBD2 (6 bases). CDR1 and CDR2 (germline): KGHSH, LQKENI. The V end was cut by 5 bases, the J end by 7 bases, with 21 bases between. This CDR3 has 15 residues. The CDR3 reads CASSAGRLEVWEQYF. The CDR3 bases are TGTGCCAGCTCAGCGGGACGTCTGGAGGTATGGGAGCAGTACTTC.

The chain recombines TRBV7-2 with TRBJ2-5; 12 nucleotides align to TRBD2. Germline lookup yields CDR1 SGHTA and CDR2 FQGNSA. The CDR3 totals 15 residues. With 2 bases clipped from V and 5 bases from J, the junction kept 3 bases outside the gene matches. CDR3 sequence (DNA): TGTGCCAGCAGCTTAAACCTAGCGGGAGGGGAGACCCAGTACTTC. This translates into CASSLNLAGGETQYF.

The rearrangement joins TRBV20-1 to TRBJ2-7; maybe TRBD1 (5 bases). Germline V lookup: CDR1 DFQATT, CDR2 SNEGSKA (reference sequence). This CDR3 region has 9 residues. CDR3 residues: CTQGNEQYF. The CDR3 DNA reads TGCACCCAGGGAAACGAGCAGTACTTC.

The V call is TRBV6-5, the J call TRBJ2-6, with 10 bases matching TRBD2. The CDR3 consists of 17 residues. Germline V gives CDR1 MNHEY, CDR2 SVGAGI. V was pared by 5 bases and J by 0 bases, with 4 bases of the junction left unmatched. DNA for the CDR3: TGTGCCAGCAGTCCATGGACTAGCGGCTCTGGGGCCAACGTCCTGACTTTC. It is translated as CASSPWTSGSGANVLTF.

This clonotype has a handful of counts. The chain links TRBV28 to TRBJ1-2; no clear D gene. V lost 5 bases and J lost 8, with 18 bases in between. Germline CDR1 MDHEN, CDR2 SYDVKM. The CDR3 loop spans 14 amino acids. As DNA, the CDR3 is TGTGCCAGCAGTAACCCCCCCGAGACTAGAGGCTACACCTTC. Translating gives CASSNPPETRGYTF.

This clonotype was observed many times. This chain links TRBV29-1 with TRBJ2-6; a possible D gene is TRBD1 (5 bases). The CDR3 has 13 amino acids. Looked up from germline, CDR1 is SQVTM and CDR2 is ANQGSEA. Trimming cost V 4 bases and J 6 bases, with 10 bases left between them. CDR3 DNA sequence: TGCAGCGTTGGTGGGGCGCCGGCCAACGTCCTGACTTTC. Translating it yields CSVGGAPANVLTF.

This clonotype showed up many times. V is TRBV19 and J is TRBJ2-6, with 8 bases lining up with TRBD1. The CDR3 is made up of 17 amino acids. CDR1 is LNHDA, CDR2 SQIVND, per germline (reference sequence). The trim removed 1 base at V and 2 bases at J, leaving 4 bases unmatched. The CDR3 reads CASSIGDRLPGANVLTF. The CDR3 DNA is TGTGCCAGTAGTATAGGGGACAGGTTGCCTGGGGCCAACGTCCTGACTTTC. Together with reference TRBV19 and TRBJ2-6, the CDR3 gives the full variable domain: DGGITQSPKYLFRKEGQNVTLSCEQNLNHDAMYWYRQDPGQGLRLIYYSQIVNDFQKGDIAEGYSVSREKKESFPLTVTSAQKNPTAFYLCASSIGDRLPGANVLTFGAGSRLTVL.

This clonotype was counted a few times. The chain has TRBV5-1 and TRBJ2-1, with 8 bases fitting TRBD2. Germline V gene sequence: CDR1 SGHRS, CDR2 YFSETQ. The CDR3 sequence is 15 residues long. V shed 5 bases, J shed 3 bases, and the junction held 7 bases outside the gene matches. The CDR3 DNA sequence: TGCGCCAGCAGTTTTAGCGGGACGAACTACAATGAGCAGTTCTTC. Amino acids: CASSFSGTNYNEQFF.

At least ten counts were recorded for this clonotype. V is TRBV21-1 and J is TRBJ2-1; the DNA was not compared with TRBD2, the D call given in the table. TRBV21-1 constitutes a pseudogene. The CDR3 length is 16 residues. The CDR3 nucleotides read TGTGCCAGGGGGACTAGCGGACTCCCCGTTCGGGTTGAGCAGTTCTTC. Its protein product is CARGTSGLPVRVEQFF.

This clonotype occurred a few times. The V and J genes are TRBV6-2 or TRBV6-3 and TRBJ2-5; TRBD1 matches 8 bases. The CDR3 is 16 amino acids. The trim removed 0 bases at V and 4 bases at J, leaving 7 bases unmatched. CDR1 and CDR2 (germline): MNHEY, SVGEGT. The CDR3 here is CASSYSTRGLGETQYF. The CDR3 bases are TGTGCCAGCAGTTACTCGACCAGGGGGCTGGGAGAGACCCAGTACTTC.

The rearrangement uses TRBV29-1 and TRBJ2-7; no clear D. This CDR3 contains 10 residues. Trimming left V 4 bases short and J 9 bases short, with 10 bases between. CDR1 and CDR2 (germline): SQVTM, ANQGSEA. In DNA form, the CDR3 reads TGCAGCGTTGGAGGCAGTCGGCAGTACTTC. Amino acids: CSVGGSRQYF.